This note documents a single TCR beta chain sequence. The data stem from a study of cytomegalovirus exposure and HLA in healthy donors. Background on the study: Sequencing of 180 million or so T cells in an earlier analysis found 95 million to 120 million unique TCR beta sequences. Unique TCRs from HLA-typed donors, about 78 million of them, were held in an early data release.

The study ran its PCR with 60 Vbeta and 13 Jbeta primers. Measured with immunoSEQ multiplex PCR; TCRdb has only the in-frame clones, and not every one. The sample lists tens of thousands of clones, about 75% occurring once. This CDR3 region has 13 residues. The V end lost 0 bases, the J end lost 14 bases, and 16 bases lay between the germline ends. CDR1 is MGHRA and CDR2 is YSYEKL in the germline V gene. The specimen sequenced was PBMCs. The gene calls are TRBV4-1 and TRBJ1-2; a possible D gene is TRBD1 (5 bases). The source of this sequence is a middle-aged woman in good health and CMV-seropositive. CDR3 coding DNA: TGCGCCAGCAGCCAAGAGTCTCAGGGCTTGGGTACCTTC. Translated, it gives CASSQESQGLGTF.